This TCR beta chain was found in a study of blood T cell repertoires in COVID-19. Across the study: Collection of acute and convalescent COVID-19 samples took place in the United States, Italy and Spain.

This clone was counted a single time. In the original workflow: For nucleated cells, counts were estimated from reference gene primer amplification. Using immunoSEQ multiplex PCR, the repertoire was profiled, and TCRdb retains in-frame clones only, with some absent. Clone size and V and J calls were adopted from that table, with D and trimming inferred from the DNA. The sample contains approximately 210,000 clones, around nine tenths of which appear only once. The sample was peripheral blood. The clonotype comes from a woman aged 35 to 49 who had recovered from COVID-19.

CDR3 DNA: TGTGCCAGCTCACGCGAACGACTAGCGGGAGGGACCGGCGGGGAGCTGTTTTTT. As protein: CASSRERLAGGTGGELFF. The chain is built from TRBV18 and TRBJ2-2; 14 positions agree with TRBD2. V was clipped by 4 bases and J by 7 bases; unmatched bases: 11. Germline CDR1 reads KGHSH; CDR2 reads LQKENI. The CDR3 sequence is 18 residues long.